The sequence of this T cell receptor beta chain was determined in a study of identical twins. The donors were all healthy and Caucasian. This clonotype was seen a handful of times. The CDR3 is 14 amino acids. With V trimmed by 3 bases and J by 6 bases, 4 bases remained unmatched. TCRdb called the 5' RACE reads again in MiXCR, with one record for every CDR3 protein. The sample carries 450,000 or so distinct CDR3 sequences, 20% to 25% recorded once. This same sample was also part of a study on T cells expressing NK-cell markers. From that paper: There remained a lack of clarity about HCMV specificity of expanded NKG2C+ T cell clones.

V and J are TRBV12-3 or TRBV12-4 and TRBJ1-2, with 10 bases that match TRBD1. The sequence was collected from a woman younger than 35 in good health. Sequenced material: CD4+ T cells sorted from blood. The CDR3 region has the DNA TGTGCCAGCAGTTTTCGGGACAGGGGTAATGGCTACACCTTC. This translates into CASSFRDRGNGYTF.